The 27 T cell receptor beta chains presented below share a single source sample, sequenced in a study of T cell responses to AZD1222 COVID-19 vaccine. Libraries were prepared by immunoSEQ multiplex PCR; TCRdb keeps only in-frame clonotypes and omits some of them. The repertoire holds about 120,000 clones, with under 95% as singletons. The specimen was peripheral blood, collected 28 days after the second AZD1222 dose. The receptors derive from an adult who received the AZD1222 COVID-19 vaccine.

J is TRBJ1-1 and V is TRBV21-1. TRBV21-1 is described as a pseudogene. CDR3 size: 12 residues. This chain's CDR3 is CASSKNLRGAFF. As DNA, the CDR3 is TGTGCCAGCAGCAAAAATCTGCGAGGAGCTTTCTTT.

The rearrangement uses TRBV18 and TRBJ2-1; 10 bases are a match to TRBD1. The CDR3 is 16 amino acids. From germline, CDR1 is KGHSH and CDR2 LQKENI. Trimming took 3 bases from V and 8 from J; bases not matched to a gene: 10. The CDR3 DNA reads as TGTGCCAGCTCACCGTGGAGAGGACAGGGGGGGTATGAGCAGTTCTTC. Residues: CASSPWRGQGGYEQFF.

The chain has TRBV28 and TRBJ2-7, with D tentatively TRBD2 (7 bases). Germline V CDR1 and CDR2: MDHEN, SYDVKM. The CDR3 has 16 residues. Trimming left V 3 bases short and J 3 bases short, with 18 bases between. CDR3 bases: TGTGCCAGCAGTTTTGGGGGGGCGGCGGGTTTCTACGAGCAGTACTTC. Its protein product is CASSFGGAAGFYEQYF.

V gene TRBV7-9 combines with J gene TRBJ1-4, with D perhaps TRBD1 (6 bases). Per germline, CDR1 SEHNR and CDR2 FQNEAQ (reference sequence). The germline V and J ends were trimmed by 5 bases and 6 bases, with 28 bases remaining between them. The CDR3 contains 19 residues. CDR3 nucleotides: TGTGCCAGCAGCACCCCCGACGAACAGGGAGAGTGGGGCGATGAAAAACTGTTTTTT. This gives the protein CASSTPDEQGEWGDEKLFF. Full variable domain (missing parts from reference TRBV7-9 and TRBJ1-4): DTGVSQNPRHKITKRGQNVTFRCDPISEHNRLYWYRQTLGQGPEFLTYFQNEAQLEKSRLLSDRFSAERPKGSFSTLEIQRTEQGDSAMYLCASSTPDEQGEWGDEKLFFGSGTQLSVL.

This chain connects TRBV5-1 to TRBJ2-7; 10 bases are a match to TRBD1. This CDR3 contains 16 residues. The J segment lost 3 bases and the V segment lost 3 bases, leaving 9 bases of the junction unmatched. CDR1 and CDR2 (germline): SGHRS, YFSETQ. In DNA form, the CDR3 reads TGCGCCAGCAGCTGGGGACAGGGGCAAATGAACTACGAGCAGTACTTC. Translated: CASSWGQGQMNYEQYF.

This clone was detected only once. DNA for the CDR3: TGTGCCAGCAGCCCGGCGGGACACATTAACGATAGCAATCAGCCCCAGCATTTT. It codes for CASSPAGHINDSNQPQHF. V and J are TRBV7-4 and TRBJ1-5; D might be TRBD1 (6 bases). Per the germline V gene, CDR1 is SGHVT and CDR2 is SQSDAQ. Trimming removed 5 bases from V and 0 bases from J, with 20 bases in between. The CDR3 covers 18 residues.

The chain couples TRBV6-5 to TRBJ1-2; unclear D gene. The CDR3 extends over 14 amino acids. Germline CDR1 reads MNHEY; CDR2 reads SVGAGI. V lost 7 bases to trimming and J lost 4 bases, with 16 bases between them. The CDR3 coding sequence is TGTGCCAGCATATCGCCCTTACTGGGCTATGGCTACACCTTC. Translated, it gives CASISPLLGYGYTF.

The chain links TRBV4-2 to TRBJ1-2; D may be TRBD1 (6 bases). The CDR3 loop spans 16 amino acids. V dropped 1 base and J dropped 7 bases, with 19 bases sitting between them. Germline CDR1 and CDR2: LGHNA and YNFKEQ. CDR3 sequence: CASSQAAGGQGGGYTF. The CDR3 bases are TGTGCCAGCAGCCAAGCCGCGGGGGGCCAGGGTGGTGGCTACACCTTC.

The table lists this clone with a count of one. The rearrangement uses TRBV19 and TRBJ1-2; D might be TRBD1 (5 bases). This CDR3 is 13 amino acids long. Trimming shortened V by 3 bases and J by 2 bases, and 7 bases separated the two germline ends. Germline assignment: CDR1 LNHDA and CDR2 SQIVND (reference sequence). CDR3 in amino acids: CASSIRDNYGYTF. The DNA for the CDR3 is TGTGCCAGTAGTATTCGGGACAACTATGGCTACACCTTC. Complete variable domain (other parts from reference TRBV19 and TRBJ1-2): DGGITQSPKYLFRKEGQNVTLSCEQNLNHDAMYWYRQDPGQGLRLIYYSQIVNDFQKGDIAEGYSVSREKKESFPLTVTSAQKNPTAFYLCASSIRDNYGYTFGSGTRLTVV.

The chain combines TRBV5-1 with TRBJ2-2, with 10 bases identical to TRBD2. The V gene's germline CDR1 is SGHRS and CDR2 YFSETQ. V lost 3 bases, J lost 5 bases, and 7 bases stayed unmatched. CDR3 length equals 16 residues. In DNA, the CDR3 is TGCGCCAGCAGCTCGTCTAGCGGGAGCGGTACCGGGGAGCTGTTTTTT. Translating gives CASSSSSGSGTGELFF.

CDR3 residues: CATSALTGIPNTEAFF. The CDR3 nucleotides read TGTGCCACCAGCGCACTGACGGGAATCCCGAACACTGAAGCTTTCTTT. The rearrangement links TRBV15 to TRBJ1-1; D unclear. Germline-derived CDR1 and CDR2 are LNHNV and YYDKDF (reference sequence). The CDR3 consists of 16 residues. V lost 5 bases and J lost 1, with 17 bases in between.

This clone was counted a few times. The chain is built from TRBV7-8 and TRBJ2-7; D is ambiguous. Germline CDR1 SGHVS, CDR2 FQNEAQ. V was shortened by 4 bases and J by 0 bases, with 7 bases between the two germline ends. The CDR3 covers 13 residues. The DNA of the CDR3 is TGTGCCAGCAGCTCGACGGACTCCTACGAGCAGTACTTC. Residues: CASSSTDSYEQYF.

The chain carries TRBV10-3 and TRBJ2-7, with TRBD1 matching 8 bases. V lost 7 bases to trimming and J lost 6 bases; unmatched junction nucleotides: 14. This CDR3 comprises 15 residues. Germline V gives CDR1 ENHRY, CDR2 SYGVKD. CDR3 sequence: CAIKWSRTGRAEQYF. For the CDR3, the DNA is TGTGCCATCAAATGGTCGCGGACAGGGCGGGCCGAGCAGTACTTC.

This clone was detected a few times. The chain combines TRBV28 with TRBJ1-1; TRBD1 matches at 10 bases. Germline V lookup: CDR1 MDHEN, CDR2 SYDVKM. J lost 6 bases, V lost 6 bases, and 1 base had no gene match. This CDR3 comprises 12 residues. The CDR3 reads CASRTGGSEAFF. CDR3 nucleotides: TGTGCCAGCAGGACAGGGGGCTCTGAAGCTTTCTTT.

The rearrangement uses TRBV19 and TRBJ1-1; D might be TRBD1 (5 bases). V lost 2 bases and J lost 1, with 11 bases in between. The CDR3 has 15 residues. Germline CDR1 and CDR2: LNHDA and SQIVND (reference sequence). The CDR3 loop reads CASSIMVGANTEAFF. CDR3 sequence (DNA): TGTGCCAGTAGTATAATGGTAGGGGCGAACACTGAAGCTTTCTTT.

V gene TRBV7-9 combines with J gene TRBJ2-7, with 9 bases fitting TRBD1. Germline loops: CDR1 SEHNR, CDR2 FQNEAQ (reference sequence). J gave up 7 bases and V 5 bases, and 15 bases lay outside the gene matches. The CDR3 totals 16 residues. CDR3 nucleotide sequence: TGTGCCAGCAGCCCCAACCCCGGGACAGGGCTTAGGGAGCAGTACTTC. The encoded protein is CASSPNPGTGLREQYF.

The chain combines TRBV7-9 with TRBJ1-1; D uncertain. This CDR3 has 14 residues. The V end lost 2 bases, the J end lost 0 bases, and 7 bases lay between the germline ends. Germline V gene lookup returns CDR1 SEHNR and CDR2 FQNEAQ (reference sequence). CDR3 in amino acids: CASSLKGMNTEAFF. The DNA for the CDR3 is TGTGCCAGCAGCTTAAAAGGGATGAACACTGAAGCTTTCTTT.

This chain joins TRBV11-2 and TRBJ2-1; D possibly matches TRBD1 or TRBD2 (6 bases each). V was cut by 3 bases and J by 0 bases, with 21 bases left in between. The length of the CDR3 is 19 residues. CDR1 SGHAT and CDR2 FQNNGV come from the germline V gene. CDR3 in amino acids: CASSLIRGMGLRSYNEQFF. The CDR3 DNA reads TGTGCCAGCAGCTTGATTAGGGGGATGGGACTGCGCTCCTACAATGAGCAGTTCTTC.

The CDR3 bases are TGCGCCAGCAGCTTCGGAATGAACACTGAAGCTTTCTTT. Encoded protein: CASSFGMNTEAFF. The V gene is TRBV5-1, the J gene TRBJ1-1, with unresolved D. The CDR3 sequence is 13 residues long. Germline CDR1 is SGHRS and CDR2 is YFSETQ. Trimming left V 2 bases short and J 0 bases short, with 5 bases between.

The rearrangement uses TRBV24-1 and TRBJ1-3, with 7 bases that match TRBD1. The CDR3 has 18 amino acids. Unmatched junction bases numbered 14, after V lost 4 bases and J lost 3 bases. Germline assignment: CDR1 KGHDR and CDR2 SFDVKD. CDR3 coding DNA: TGTGCCACCAGTGACCCCCGACAGGGTAGCTTCGGTGGAAACACCATATATTTT. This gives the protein CATSDPRQGSFGGNTIYF.

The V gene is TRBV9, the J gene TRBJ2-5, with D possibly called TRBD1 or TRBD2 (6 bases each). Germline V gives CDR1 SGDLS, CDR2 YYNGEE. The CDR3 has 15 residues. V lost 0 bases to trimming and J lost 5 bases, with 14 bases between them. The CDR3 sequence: CASSVAPVGGETQYF. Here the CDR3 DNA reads TGTGCCAGCAGCGTAGCTCCGGTAGGGGGGGAGACCCAGTACTTC.

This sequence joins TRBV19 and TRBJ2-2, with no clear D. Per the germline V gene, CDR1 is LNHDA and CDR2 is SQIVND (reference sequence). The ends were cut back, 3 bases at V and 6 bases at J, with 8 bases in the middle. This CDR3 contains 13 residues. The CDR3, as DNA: TGTGCCAGTAGTATCTACCACGCCGGGGAGCTGTTTTTT. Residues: CASSIYHAGELFF.

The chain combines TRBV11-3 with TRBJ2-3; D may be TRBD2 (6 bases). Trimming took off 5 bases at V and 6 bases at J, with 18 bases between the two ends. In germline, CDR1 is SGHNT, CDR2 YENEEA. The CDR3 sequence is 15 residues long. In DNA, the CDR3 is TGTGCCAGCAGCCCTGGGACTCTATTGGCGGATACGCAGTATTTT. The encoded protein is CASSPGTLLADTQYF.

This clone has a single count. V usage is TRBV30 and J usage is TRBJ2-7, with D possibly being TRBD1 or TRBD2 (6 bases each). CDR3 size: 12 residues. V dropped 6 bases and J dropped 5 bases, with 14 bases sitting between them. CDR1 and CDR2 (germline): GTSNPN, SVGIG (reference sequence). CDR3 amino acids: CACAPGAHEQYF. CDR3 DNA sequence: TGTGCCTGTGCTCCGGGGGCCCACGAGCAGTACTTC.

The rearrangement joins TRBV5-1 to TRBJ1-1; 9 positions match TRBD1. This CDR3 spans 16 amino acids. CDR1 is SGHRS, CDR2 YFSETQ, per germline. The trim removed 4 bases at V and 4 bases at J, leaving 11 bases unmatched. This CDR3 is CASSGDRGYGITEAFF. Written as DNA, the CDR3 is TGCGCCAGCAGCGGCGACAGGGGGTACGGTATCACTGAAGCTTTCTTT. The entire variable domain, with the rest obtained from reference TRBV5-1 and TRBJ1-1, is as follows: KAGVTQTPRYLIKTRGQQVTLSCSPISGHRSVSWYQQTPGQGLQFLFEYFSETQRNKGNFPGRFSGRQFSNSRSEMNVSTLELGDSALYLCASSGDRGYGITEAFFGQGTRLTVV.

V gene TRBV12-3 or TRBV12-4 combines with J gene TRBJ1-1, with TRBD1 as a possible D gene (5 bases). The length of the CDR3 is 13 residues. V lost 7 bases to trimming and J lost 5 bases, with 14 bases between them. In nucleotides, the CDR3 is TGTGCCAGCATCCTGGGGCAGGGAACTGAAGCTTTCTTT. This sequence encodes CASILGQGTEAFF.

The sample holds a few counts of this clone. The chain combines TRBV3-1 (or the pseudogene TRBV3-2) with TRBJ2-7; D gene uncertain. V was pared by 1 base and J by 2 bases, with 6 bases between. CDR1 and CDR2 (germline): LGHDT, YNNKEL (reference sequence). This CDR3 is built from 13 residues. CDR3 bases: TGTGCCAGCAGCCAAGCATACGCCTACGAGCAGTACTTC. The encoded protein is CASSQAYAYEQYF.